A selection of T cell receptor beta chains follows, all from one sample in a study of cytomegalovirus exposure and HLA in healthy donors. Profiling relied on immunoSEQ multiplex PCR, and the TCRdb table lists in-frame clones only, not all of them. The table records about 130,000 clones, around 80% of them present only once. The sequencing input was PBMCs. These receptors were obtained from a woman in her twenties or thirties in good health and CMV-seronegative. Both conserved end residues are part of each CDR3. Each record gives: V gene, J gene, clone size, CDR3 length, D gene, CDR3 protein, CDR3 DNA. The D gene is left open where the match is weak. Not all rows give a size; the values are once, few, many and, for expanded clones, a class.

>TRBV7-9|TRBJ2-1|NA|9|NA
CSTLNEQFF
TGTTCCACCCTCAATGAGCAGTTCTTC
>TRBV5-5|TRBJ1-5|NA|18|NA
CASSSQPPGGGWDQPQHF
TGTGCCAGCAGCTCCCAGCCCCCGGGAGGTGGCTGGGATCAGCCCCAGCATTTT
>TRBV6-5|TRBJ1-5|NA|16|NA
CASSYGGRGSNQPQHF
TGTGCCAGCAGTTACGGGGGCAGGGGTAGCAATCAGCCCCAGCATTTT
>TRBV30|TRBJ2-3|NA|13|TRBD1
CASQGAALLTQYF
TGTGCCTCACAGGGGGCAGCCTTATTGACGCAGTATTTT
>TRBV15|TRBJ2-7|once|14|TRBD1
CATSRRQGTYEQYF
TGTGCCACCAGCAGAAGACAGGGCACCTACGAGCAGTACTTC
>TRBV7-2|TRBJ2-1|NA|15|TRBD1
CASSLGGTGYNEQFF
TGTGCCAGCAGCTTAGGGGGGACAGGTTACAATGAGCAGTTCTTC
>TRBV4-1|TRBJ2-2|NA|17|TRBD1
CASSQVRTGANTGELFF
TGCGCCAGCAGCCAAGTACGGACAGGGGCGAACACCGGGGAGCTGTTTTTT
>TRBV18|TRBJ1-3|NA|19|NA
CASSPYPPLDLTAGNTIYF
TGTGCCAGCTCACCTTACCCCCCCCTCGATCTTACGGCTGGAAACACCATATATTTT
>TRBV14|TRBJ2-7|NA|13|TRBD2
CASSPRLAGEQYF
TGTGCCAGCAGCCCTCGTCTAGCGGGAGAGCAGTACTTC
>TRBV6-5|TRBJ2-5|NA|12|NA
CASREPGETQYF
TGTGCCAGCAGGGAGCCTGGGGAGACCCAGTACTTC
>TRBV2|TRBJ2-7|NA|17|NA
CASSDPLEGGAAYEQYF
TGTGCCAGCAGTGACCCCTTGGAGGGCGGGGCAGCCTACGAGCAGTACTTC
>TRBV6-5|TRBJ2-7|NA|14|NA
CASSYSSLAYEQYF
TGTGCCAGCAGTTACTCGTCACTTGCCTACGAGCAGTACTTC
>TRBV12-5|TRBJ2-2|NA|13|TRBD1
CASTGGLTGELFF
TGTGCTAGTACAGGGGGCCTCACCGGGGAGCTGTTTTTT
>TRBV11-3|TRBJ2-2|NA|16|TRBD2
CASSSRTSGALGELFF
TGTGCCAGCAGCAGCCGGACTAGCGGCGCCCTCGGGGAGCTGTTTTTT
>TRBV6-5|TRBJ2-5|NA|13|NA
CASSSFRGETQYF
TGTGCCAGCAGTTCGTTCAGGGGCGAGACCCAGTACTTC
>TRBV7-6|TRBJ2-1|NA|15|TRBD2
CASSLLAGGYNEQFF
TGTGCCAGCAGCCTACTAGCGGGGGGGTACAATGAGCAGTTCTTC
>TRBV11-3|TRBJ2-5|NA|15|NA
CASSLGRQAQETQYF
TGTGCCAGCAGCTTAGGGCGACAGGCCCAAGAGACCCAGTACTTC
>TRBV19|TRBJ1-2|few|11|TRBD1
CASGQDYGYTF
TGTGCCAGTGGACAGGACTATGGCTACACCTTC
>TRBV29-1|TRBJ2-7|once|14|TRBD1
CSVGIATGRYEQYF
TGCAGCGTTGGTATCGCGACAGGGAGATACGAGCAGTACTTC
>TRBV5-8|TRBJ1-2|NA|12|NA
CASSFRGYGYTF
TGTGCCAGCAGCTTTCGCGGCTATGGCTACACCTTC
>TRBV11-3|TRBJ2-3|NA|15|NA
CASSSAGQGTDTQYF
TGTGCCAGCAGCTCAGCGGGTCAAGGCACAGATACGCAGTATTTT
>TRBV9|TRBJ2-1|NA|16|TRBD2
CASTTSGSRVSDEQFF
TGTGCCAGCACGACTAGCGGGAGTCGGGTGTCCGATGAGCAGTTCTTC
>TRBV5-4|TRBJ1-1|NA|16|NA
CASSFGQRGSDTEAFF
TGTGCCAGCAGTTTCGGACAGCGCGGGTCGGATACTGAAGCTTTCTTT
>TRBV29-1|TRBJ2-3|NA|15|TRBD2
CSVGWLAGSTDTQYF
TGCAGCGTTGGATGGCTAGCGGGTTCCACAGATACGCAGTATTTT
>TRBV13|TRBJ2-7|NA|15|TRBD1
CASSIGTANSYEQYF
TGTGCCAGCAGTATCGGGACAGCCAACTCCTACGAGCAGTACTTC
>TRBV9|TRBJ2-3|NA|17|TRBD1
CASSYHRDRGLGDTQYF
TGTGCCAGCAGCTACCACCGGGACAGGGGGCTGGGAGATACGCAGTATTTT
>TRBV6-6|TRBJ2-3|once|12|NA
CASTRGVSTQYF
TGTGCCAGCACAAGAGGAGTTTCTACGCAGTATTTT
>TRBV6-5|TRBJ1-2|NA|16|TRBD1
CASSYSASGGRYGYTF
TGTGCCAGCAGTTACTCGGCGTCAGGGGGCCGGTATGGCTACACCTTC
>TRBV19|TRBJ2-2|NA|14|NA
CASSIAGRTGELFF
TGTGCCAGTAGTATCGCAGGGAGGACCGGGGAGCTGTTTTTT
>TRBV27|TRBJ2-5|NA|16|TRBD1
CASSPQAGTGLKTQYF
TGTGCCAGCAGTCCACAAGCCGGGACAGGGTTAAAGACCCAGTACTTC
>TRBV5-1|TRBJ2-5|NA|16|TRBD2
CASSPVPESGGETQYF
TGCGCCAGCAGCCCGGTCCCAGAGAGCGGGGGAGAGACCCAGTACTTC
>TRBV6-1|TRBJ1-3|NA|12|NA
CASQPPGYTIYF
TGTGCCAGCCAGCCCCCGGGTTACACCATATATTTT
>TRBV20-1|TRBJ2-5|NA|11|NA
CSATYQETQYF
TGCAGTGCCACCTATCAAGAGACCCAGTACTTC
>TRBV18|TRBJ1-1|NA|11|NA
CASSLYTEAFF
TGTGCCAGCTCCCTTTACACTGAAGCTTTCTTT
>TRBV2|TRBJ2-7|NA|14|NA
CASSERTARHEQYF
TGTGCCAGCAGTGAGCGAACTGCTCGCCACGAGCAGTACTTC
>TRBV6-5|TRBJ1-1|once|15|TRBD1
CASSLQGALNTEAFF
TGTGCCAGCAGCCTCCAGGGGGCCCTAAACACTGAAGCTTTCTTT
>TRBV18|TRBJ1-2|NA|17|TRBD1
CASSPTTGTAENYGYTF
TGTGCCAGCTCACCGACCACCGGGACAGCGGAGAACTATGGCTACACCTTC
>TRBV12-5|TRBJ2-7|NA|17|TRBD2
CASGLGGTSGGRGEQYF
TGTGCTAGTGGTTTGGGGGGGACTAGCGGGGGACGCGGCGAGCAGTACTTC
>TRBV30|TRBJ1-4|NA|15|NA
CAWSIGQAGVEKLFF
TGTGCCTGGAGTATCGGTCAGGCAGGGGTGGAAAAACTGTTTTTT
>TRBV9|TRBJ2-3|NA|17|NA
CASSEGPPLAGTDTQYF
TGTGCCAGCAGCGAGGGGCCCCCACTAGCAGGCACAGATACGCAGTATTTT
>TRBV18|TRBJ2-6|NA|17|NA
CASSPPRAPWGANVLTF
TGTGCCAGCTCACCACCCAGGGCCCCTTGGGGGGCCAACGTCCTGACTTTC
>TRBV19|TRBJ2-3|NA|18|TRBD2
CASSQFRTSGGPTDTQYF
TGTGCCAGTAGTCAATTCCGGACTAGCGGGGGGCCCACAGATACGCAGTATTTT
>TRBV19|TRBJ1-2|NA|17|NA
CASSITIGGVEGYGYTF
TGTGCCAGTAGTATTACCATCGGCGGGGTCGAAGGCTATGGCTACACCTTC
>TRBV11-3|TRBJ1-2|NA|12|TRBD1
CASSFDREGYTF
TGTGCCAGCAGCTTTGACAGGGAAGGCTACACCTTC
>TRBV9|TRBJ1-3|NA|15|TRBD1
CASSERQGGRNTIYF
TGTGCCAGCAGCGAAAGACAGGGGGGTAGAAACACCATATATTTT
>TRBV7-2|TRBJ1-4|few|14|NA
CASSLGGSNEKLFF
TGTGCCAGCAGCTTGGGCGGGTCTAATGAAAAACTGTTTTTT